Below, 22 T cell receptor beta chains from the same sample are listed, as sequenced in a study of chemoradiotherapy in HPV16-positive cancers. The table came from immunoSEQ multiplex PCR; TCRdb's copy has only in-frame clones and leaves some out. The profile covers 9,500 to 11,000 clones, with approximately 80% appearing a single time and roughly 13% taken by the ten largest. Here the sequenced sample was tumor tissue, taken from a patient who underwent chemoradiotherapy. The receptors were sampled from a human donor with HPV-associated anogenital cancer.

Worth noting for this clone: The sample holds other DNA sequences that translate to the same CDR3. The chain employs TRBV4-2 and TRBJ2-7; 10 bases match TRBD2. CDR3 length: 18 residues. The ends lost 0 bases at V and 2 bases at J; junction bases unmatched: 10. The V gene's germline CDR1 is LGHNA and CDR2 YNFKEQ. CDR3 region: CASSQDRSLAGTAYEQYF. DNA for the CDR3: TGTGCCAGCAGCCAAGACCGTTCACTAGCGGGGACAGCCTACGAGCAGTACTTC.

The chain is built from TRBV9 and TRBJ2-1; 7 bases match TRBD2. The CDR3 is made up of 15 amino acids. Germline assignment: CDR1 SGDLS and CDR2 YYNGEE. Trimming took 0 bases from V and 10 from J; bases not matched to a gene: 10. The CDR3 DNA reads TGTGCCAGCAGCGTAGTCCGGGGGGACCGTGGAGAGCAGTTCTTC. Translated: CASSVVRGDRGEQFF.

The chain joins TRBV7-6 to TRBJ2-3; TRBD2 might be the D (7 bases). The length of the CDR3 is 15 residues. The V end was cut by 3 bases, the J end by 1 base, with 11 bases between. Germline V gene lookup returns CDR1 SGHVS and CDR2 FNYEAQ. This CDR3 reads CASSFGGRGTDTQYF. The CDR3 DNA sequence: TGTGCCAGCAGCTTCGGGGGGCGTGGCACAGATACGCAGTATTTT.

The V and J genes are TRBV21-1 and TRBJ2-5; TRBD2, the table's D call, was not compared with the DNA. TRBV21-1 constitutes a pseudogene. The CDR3 is 12 amino acids. CDR3 sequence: CASSRAGETQYF. DNA for the CDR3: TGTGCCAGCAGCAGGGCGGGGGAGACCCAGTACTTC.

V is TRBV5-6 and J is TRBJ2-5; maybe TRBD1 (6 bases). Germline V gene sequence: CDR1 SGHDT, CDR2 YYEEEE. The V gene lost 0 bases and the J gene lost 9 bases, with 12 bases spanning the gap. There are 13 residues in the CDR3. DNA for the CDR3: TGTGCCAGCAGCTTGGACAGGGATGGGTCCCAGTACTTC. As protein: CASSLDRDGSQYF. The full variable domain, in which reference TRBV5-6 and TRBJ2-5 provide the parts outside the CDR3, is DAGVTQSPTHLIKTRGQQVTLRCSPKSGHDTVSWYQQALGQGPQFIFQYYEEEERQRGNFPDRFSGHQFPNYSSELNVNALLLGDSALYLCASSLDRDGSQYFGPGTRLLVL.

The V gene is TRBV2, the J gene TRBJ1-4; D not certain. Trimming shortened V by 6 bases and J by 3 bases, and 14 bases separated the two germline ends. Looked up from germline, CDR1 is SNHLY and CDR2 is FYNNEI. This CDR3 is built from 15 residues. CDR3 nucleotides: TGTGCCAGCAGCTGGGAGGATCAGGCTAATGAAAAACTGTTTTTT. This translates into CASSWEDQANEKLFF.

The chain has TRBV5-6 and TRBJ1-2; D might be TRBD1 (6 bases). Trimming cost V 0 bases and J 8 bases, with 14 bases left between them. CDR1 is SGHDT and CDR2 is YYEEEE in the germline V gene. The CDR3 has 14 residues. The chain's CDR3 is CASSLGPGAEGYTF. CDR3 DNA sequence: TGTGCCAGCAGCTTGGGGCCGGGGGCTGAAGGCTACACCTTC.

This clone turned up a few times. The chain's CDR3 is CASSQSQVSNSPLHF. Here the CDR3 DNA reads TGCGCCAGCAGCCAGTCACAGGTGTCTAATTCACCCCTCCACTTT. V and J are TRBV4-1 and TRBJ1-6; D perhaps matches TRBD1 (5 bases). CDR3 length equals 15 residues. The V and J ends lost 3 bases and 6 bases respectively, with 12 bases between them. CDR1 is MGHRA, CDR2 YSYEKL, per germline.

This clone was detected only once. The chain uses TRBV7-2 and TRBJ2-1, with TRBD1 as a possible D gene (5 bases). Trimming took off 5 bases at V and 7 bases at J, with 12 bases between the two ends. This CDR3 region has 13 residues. CDR1 and CDR2 from the germline V gene are SGHTA and FQGNSA. The CDR3: CASSQGPRNEQFF. The CDR3 DNA is TGTGCCAGCAGCCAGGGCCCGAGGAATGAGCAGTTCTTC.

This clone has more than one count but fewer than ten. The chain carries TRBV28 and TRBJ1-6; the match to TRBD1 covers 8 bases. The length of the CDR3 is 16 residues. Germline CDR1 MDHEN, CDR2 SYDVKM. Unmatched junction bases numbered 5, after V lost 3 bases and J lost 4 bases. CDR3 coding DNA: TGTGCCAGCAGTTTCCTGCAGGGGGCGTATAATTCACCCCTCCACTTT. It yields the protein CASSFLQGAYNSPLHF.

V is TRBV28 and J is TRBJ2-1, with D possibly matching TRBD1 (5 bases). The CDR3 spans 13 residues. The V end lost 1 base, the J end lost 10 bases, and 11 bases lay between the germline ends. In germline, CDR1 is MDHEN, CDR2 SYDVKM. The CDR3 loop is CASSLFGAVEQFF. The DNA for the CDR3 is TGTGCCAGCAGTTTATTTGGGGCTGTGGAGCAGTTCTTC.

This clone was detected a few times. The rearrangement uses TRBV18 and TRBJ2-7; possibly TRBD1 for D (5 bases). The CDR3 runs 12 residues. CDR1 is KGHSH and CDR2 is LQKENI in the germline V gene. Trimming took 3 bases from V and 6 from J, leaving 9 bases between them. Here the CDR3 reads CASSPSQVEQYF. The CDR3, as DNA: TGTGCCAGCTCACCCTCACAGGTCGAGCAGTACTTC.

The rearrangement uses TRBV7-2 and TRBJ2-5; the match to TRBD1 covers 9 bases. Trimming took 3 bases from V and 4 from J; bases not matched to a gene: 6. This CDR3 is 15 amino acids long. Germline V gives CDR1 SGHTA, CDR2 FQGNSA. CDR3 region: CASSLTGGASETQYF. CDR3 coding DNA: TGTGCCAGCAGCTTGACAGGGGGGGCATCAGAGACCCAGTACTTC.

DNA of the CDR3: TGTGCCAGCAGCTACGGGTCAACCTACGAGCAGTACTTC. Protein product: CASSYGSTYEQYF. The chain uses TRBV5-5 and TRBJ2-5; unclear D gene. The end of the DNA aligns better with TRBJ2-7, so the J call may be wrong. The CDR3 has 13 amino acids. Germline lookup yields CDR1 SGHKS and CDR2 YYEKEE (reference sequence).

The chain uses TRBV9 and TRBJ1-1; D possibly corresponds to TRBD1 (6 bases). CDR1 SGDLS and CDR2 YYNGEE come from the germline V gene. The CDR3 extends over 18 amino acids. V shed 3 bases and J shed 0 bases, with 21 bases lying between them. CDR3 residues: CASSALPGGGPLNTEAFF. The CDR3 DNA reads TGTGCCAGCAGCGCCCTGCCGGGAGGGGGACCCCTGAACACTGAAGCTTTCTTT.

This sequence joins TRBV5-5 and TRBJ1-4, with 12 bases matching TRBD1. CDR1 and CDR2 from the germline V gene are SGHKS and YYEKEE (reference sequence). The J segment lost 8 bases and the V segment lost 5 bases, leaving 10 bases of the junction unmatched. CDR3 length equals 16 residues. CDR3 in DNA: TGTGCCAGCAGTCACATTAGGGGACAGGGGGCGGAAAAACTGTTTTTT. This encodes CASSHIRGQGAEKLFF. The entire variable domain, with the rest obtained from reference TRBV5-5 and TRBJ1-4, is as follows: DAGVTQSPTHLIKTRGQQVTLRCSPISGHKSVSWYQQVLGQGPQFIFQYYEKEERGRGNFPDRFSARQFPNYSSELNVNALLLGDSALYLCASSHIRGQGAEKLFFGSGTQLSVL.

The chain joins TRBV29-1 to TRBJ1-1; TRBD1 is a possible D gene (5 bases). The CDR3 has 15 amino acids. Trimming stripped 0 bases from V and 1 base from J, with 12 bases between. Germline values: CDR1 SQVTM, CDR2 ANQGSEA. Here the CDR3 DNA reads TGCAGCGTTGAAGATGAGGTGGACAAGAACACTGAAGCTTTCTTT. Its protein product is CSVEDEVDKNTEAFF.

The chain recombines TRBV21-1 with TRBJ2-3; the table's D call of TRBD2 was not tested on the DNA. TRBV21-1 is noted as a pseudogene. The CDR3 spans 15 residues. The CDR3: CASTTAGGRGDTQYF. The CDR3 DNA sequence: TGTGCCAGCACAACGGCGGGGGGACGGGGGGATACGCAGTATTTT.

The rearrangement uses TRBV5-1 and TRBJ1-4; the D gene is possibly TRBD1 (5 bases). The CDR3 length is 12 residues. CDR1 is SGHRS, CDR2 YFSETQ, per germline. V was shortened by 4 bases and J by 12 bases, with 13 bases between the two germline ends. The CDR3 DNA sequence: TGCGCCAGCAGCCCCGAGGGGAGGCAACTGTTTTTT. It is translated as CASSPEGRQLFF.

This clone was detected once. This chain connects TRBV5-1 to TRBJ2-1; D not certain. Germline lookup yields CDR1 SGHRS and CDR2 YFSETQ. The V end lost 2 bases, the J end lost 9 bases, and 12 bases lay between the germline ends. The CDR3 runs 13 residues. The CDR3 loop is CASSFSGDLEQFF. The CDR3 nucleotides read TGCGCCAGCAGCTTCTCCGGAGATCTTGAGCAGTTCTTC.

The CDR3 protein is CASSLLAGGPETQYF. The DNA for the CDR3 is TGTGCCAGCAGCTTACTAGCGGGGGGGCCTGAGACCCAGTACTTC. The chain couples TRBV5-4 to TRBJ2-5; TRBD2 matches at 13 bases. J was trimmed by 5 bases and V by 2 bases; bases with no gene match: 3. The V gene's germline CDR1 is SGHNT and CDR2 YYREEE (reference sequence). The CDR3 has 15 residues. Filled out from reference TRBV5-4 and TRBJ2-5, the complete variable domain reads ETGVTQSPTHLIKTRGQQVTLRCSSQSGHNTVSWYQQALGQGPQFIFQYYREEENGRGNFPPRFSGLQFPNYSSELNVNALELDDSALYLCASSLLAGGPETQYFGPGTRLLVL.

The CDR3 loop is CASTGRGFVGEQYF. In DNA form, the CDR3 reads TGTGCCAGCACAGGGAGGGGCTTTGTCGGCGAGCAGTACTTC. V is TRBV28 and J is TRBJ2-7; TRBD2 aligns across 7 bases. CDR3 length equals 14 residues. From germline, CDR1 is MDHEN and CDR2 SYDVKM. The J segment lost 6 bases and the V segment lost 7 bases, leaving 12 bases of the junction unmatched. Full variable domain (outside the CDR3, taken from reference TRBV28 and TRBJ2-7): DVKVTQSSRYLVKRTGEKVFLECVQDMDHENMFWYRQDPGLGLRLIYFSYDVKMKEKGDIPEGYSVSREKKERFSLILESASTNQTSMYLCASTGRGFVGEQYFGPGTRLTVT.